What follows are 9 T cell receptor beta chains derived from one specimen sequenced in a study of blood T cell repertoires in COVID-19 (dated by TCRdb to 2019 to 2021). Library construction relied on the immunoSEQ multiplex PCR assay. TCRdb re-hosts the immuneACCESS table, in-frame sequences only. Its copies lack some clones; in the studies checked, an unresolved V gene accounts for under half of them, and the cause for the rest is not known. The sample records 540,000 or so clones, 85% to 90% of which are singletons. Roughly 8.3% of the sample comes from the top ten. Sequences were obtained from peripheral blood. These receptors were collected from a woman aged 45-59 years with COVID-19, enrolled during active disease.

The chain joins TRBV7-2 to TRBJ1-4; tentative D call: TRBD1 (6 bases). Germline V gene lookup returns CDR1 SGHTA and CDR2 FQGNSA. The CDR3 spans 15 residues. V was cut by 5 bases and J by 5 bases, with 15 bases left in between. The DNA for the CDR3 is TGTGCCAGCAGCCCCGTGGCAGGGGCGAATGAAAAACTGTTTTTT. As protein: CASSPVAGANEKLFF.

The gene calls are TRBV5-1 and TRBJ2-2, with D possibly being TRBD2 (5 bases). Between the trimmed V and J ends, which lost 5 bases and 6 bases, there was a span of 14 bases. This CDR3 is 14 amino acids long. CDR1 SGHRS and CDR2 YFSETQ come from the germline V gene. In DNA form, the CDR3 reads TGCGCCAGCAGGAAGGCAGAGGGTCCCGGGGAGCTGTTTTTT. Encoded protein: CASRKAEGPGELFF.

The chain combines TRBV4-1 with TRBJ1-5; D unresolved. Germline V CDR1 and CDR2: MGHRA, YSYEKL. This CDR3 is 13 amino acids long. The V gene lost 5 bases and the J gene lost 5 bases, with 10 bases spanning the gap. CDR3 DNA: TGCGCCAGCAGCTTCGACCGGGATCAGCCCCAGCATTTT. It encodes CASSFDRDQPQHF.

This chain joins TRBV7-9 and TRBJ1-6, with 10 bases matching TRBD1. This CDR3 is built from 17 residues. CDR1 and CDR2 from the germline V gene are SEHNR and FQNEAQ (reference sequence). V trimming: 5 bases; J trimming: 9 bases; junction bases outside the gene matches: 13. The CDR3 here is CASSAPNIGTGVSPLHF. The CDR3 bases are TGTGCCAGCAGCGCACCTAATATTGGGACAGGGGTTTCACCCCTCCACTTT.

The rearrangement links TRBV20-1 to TRBJ2-7; TRBD2 is a possible D gene (6 bases). This CDR3 contains 13 residues. Germline V gene lookup returns CDR1 DFQATT and CDR2 SNEGSKA (reference sequence). Trimming stripped 5 bases from V and 6 bases from J, with 17 bases between. CDR3 sequence: CSAGGTDPSEQYF. CDR3 DNA sequence: TGCAGTGCTGGTGGGACTGACCCCTCCGAGCAGTACTTC.

The CDR3 nucleotides are TGTGCCATCAGTCCCCAGGGGCAGGGCGGCACTGAAGCTTTCTTT. This gives the protein CAISPQGQGGTEAFF. The genes are TRBV10-3 and TRBJ1-1; possibly TRBD1 for D (6 bases). Germline V lookup: CDR1 ENHRY, CDR2 SYGVKD. Deletions cut 5 bases from V and 4 bases from J, with 17 bases between. The CDR3 has 15 amino acids.

This CDR3 is CALGTGSEPQHF. CDR3 in DNA: TGTGCCTTAGGGACCGGGAGTGAACCCCAGCATTTT. The V call is TRBV30, the J call TRBJ1-5; possibly TRBD1 for D (5 bases). The CDR3 loop spans 12 amino acids. V lost 7 bases and J 10 bases, leaving 17 bases between the germline ends. Germline CDR1 and CDR2: GTSNPN and SVGIG (reference sequence).

V usage is TRBV5-1 and J usage is TRBJ1-1; D is ambiguous. V was clipped by 0 bases and J by 4 bases, with 10 bases between them. Germline CDR1 reads SGHRS; CDR2 reads YFSETQ. The CDR3 runs to 14 residues. The CDR3 spells CASSLAGSFTEAFF. The DNA for the CDR3 is TGCGCCAGCAGCTTGGCCGGGAGTTTCACTGAAGCTTTCTTT.

The chain is built from TRBV6-5 and TRBJ1-1; D unclear. V lost 0 bases and J 11 bases, leaving 13 bases between the germline ends. Germline V lookup: CDR1 MNHEY, CDR2 SVGAGI. This CDR3 spans 13 amino acids. The CDR3 sequence is CASSYSRLTGAFF. The CDR3 DNA is TGTGCCAGCAGTTACTCGAGATTGACCGGGGCTTTCTTT.